These 31 T cell receptor beta chains originate from one sample sequenced in a study of T cells in women clearing cervical HPV infection. Repertoires were generated with immunoSEQ multiplex PCR, while TCRdb's copy carries only in-frame clones and drops some. The listing contains about 35,000 clones. The sequenced material came from blood buffy coat. These receptors all stem from a woman between 18 and 69 years old with a cervical HPV16 infection that either progressed to CIN3+ or cleared (not recorded which).

About this clone: The CDR3 is cut off 3 residues early in the read; its end comes from the germline J gene. V gene TRBV7-2 combines with J gene TRBJ2-5, with D possibly being TRBD1 (5 bases). Germline V lookup: CDR1 SGHTA, CDR2 FQGNSA. The CDR3 length is 13 residues. The V end was cut by 4 bases, the J end by 2 bases, with 8 bases between. This chain's CDR3 is CASSSRTQETQYF. The CDR3 DNA, read in part, is TGTGCCAGCAGCTCTCGGACACAAGAGACC. Drawing the rest from reference TRBV7-2 and TRBJ2-5, the complete variable domain is GAGVSQSPSNKVTEKGKDVELRCDPISGHTALYWYRQSLGQGLEFLIYFQGNSAPDKSGLPSDRFSAERTGGSVSTLTIQRTQQEDSAVYLCASSSRTQETQYFGPGTRLLVL.

In the case of this clone: The read terminates 3 residues before the CDR3 end, so the remaining end is supplied by the germline J gene. V is TRBV5-1 and J is TRBJ2-1, with 7 bases fitting TRBD1. The germline gives CDR1 SGHRS, CDR2 YFSETQ. The V segment lost 4 bases and the J segment 5 bases; nucleotides outside the gene matches: 6. There are 14 residues in the CDR3. The CDR3 spells CASSDGQVNNEQFF. Incomplete CDR3 DNA: TGCGCCAGCAGCGATGGACAGGTCAACAATGAG.

Comments on this clone: From the germline J gene comes the end of the CDR3, since the read stops 3 residues before it. The J gene is TRBJ1-6, the V gene TRBV6-4; a weak D match, TRBD1 (5 bases). Trimming pared 2 bases from V and 11 bases from J, leaving 16 bases between. The CDR3 loop spans 15 amino acids. Germline-derived CDR1 and CDR2 are MRHNA and SNTAGT. Here the CDR3 reads CASSDLGQSKAPLHF. CDR3 DNA (partial): TGTGCCAGCAGTGACCTGGGGCAGAGTAAAGCACCC.

A word on this clone: The sequence runs out 3 residues before the end of the CDR3; the remainder is reconstructed from the germline J gene. V is TRBV7-3 and J is TRBJ2-2, with D perhaps matching TRBD1 (5 bases). Trimming stripped 2 bases from V and 1 base from J, with 8 bases between. There are 15 residues in the CDR3. Germline V gene lookup returns CDR1 SGHTA and CDR2 FQGTGA. The sequenced CDR3 bases are TGTGCCAGCAGCTTACAAGGGGAGAACACCGGGGAG. Translated: CASSLQGENTGE. The entire CDR3 protein is CASSLQGENTGELFF. Filled out from reference TRBV7-3 and TRBJ2-2, the complete variable domain reads GAGVSQTPSNKVTEKGKYVELRCDPISGHTALYWYRQSLGQGPEFLIYFQGTGAADDSGLPNDRFFAVRPEGSVSTLKIQRTERGDSAVYLCASSLQGENTGELFFGEGSRLTVL.

The covered CDR3 bases are TGTGCCAGTAGTATATGGCAGATGAACACTGAA. This gives the protein CASSIWQMNTE. In full, the CDR3 is CASSIWQMNTEAFF. This sequence joins TRBV19 and TRBJ1-1; no clear D. Read sequence stops 3 residues before the CDR3 end, and the germline J gene provides the missing end. There are 14 residues in the CDR3. V dropped 2 bases and J dropped 0 bases, with 7 bases sitting between them. Germline CDR1 and CDR2: LNHDA and SQIVND (reference sequence).

Regarding this clone: From the germline J gene comes the end of the CDR3, since the read stops 3 residues before it. The V gene is TRBV19, the J gene TRBJ2-7; 8 nucleotides line up with TRBD1. The CDR3 is 14 amino acids. Germline CDR1 is LNHDA and CDR2 is SQIVND (reference sequence). V was pared by 1 base and J by 4 bases, with 3 bases of the junction left unmatched. The CDR3 loop is CASSIGRGQYEQYF. The covered CDR3 bases are TGTGCCAGTAGTATAGGCAGGGGGCAATACGAG.

Comment on this clone: The read halts 3 residues ahead of the CDR3 end, with the missing end drawn from the germline J gene. V and J are TRBV10-3 and TRBJ1-4, with D hard to call. The CDR3 is 13 amino acids. The V gene's germline CDR1 is ENHRY and CDR2 SYGVKD. The V gene lost 10 bases and the J gene lost 0 bases, with 9 bases spanning the gap. The covered CDR3 bases are TGTGCCACCCGACAAGCAACTAATGAAAAA. It encodes CATRQATNEK. The CDR3 in its entirety is CATRQATNEKLFF.

Details on this clone: The read ends 3 residues early relative to the CDR3; the germline J gene fills the gap. V and J are TRBV18 and TRBJ2-5; possibly TRBD1 for D (6 bases). Trimming removed 3 bases from V and 5 bases from J, with 10 bases in between. The CDR3 covers 13 residues. Germline V gene lookup returns CDR1 KGHSH and CDR2 LQKENI. The sequenced part of the CDR3 DNA is TGTGCCAGCTCACCGGGGGCCCGGGAGACC. Translated, it gives CASSPGARET. The full CDR3 protein is CASSPGARETQYF.

About this clone: The CDR3 extends 3 residues past the end of the read, so its final part is completed from the germline J gene. The rearrangement joins TRBV6-1 to TRBJ2-5; 9 positions agree with TRBD1. Per germline, CDR1 MNHNS and CDR2 SASEGT. J lost 5 bases, V lost 1 base, and 5 bases had no gene match. This CDR3 comprises 15 residues. The covered CDR3 bases are TGTGCCAGCAGTGAAGATGACAGGGGGGGGGAGACC. This codes for CASSEDDRGGET. In full, the CDR3 is CASSEDDRGGETQYF.

The DNA read from the CDR3 is TGCAGTGCTAGAGCCTTCTTCGGGGTAGAGAACGAG. Translating gives CSARAFFGVENE. The whole CDR3 reads CSARAFFGVENEQYF. The rearrangement links TRBV20-1 to TRBJ2-7; tentatively, D is TRBD2 (5 bases). The read ends 3 residues before the CDR3 terminus; that terminus is restored from the germline J gene. The V gene's germline CDR1 is DFQATT and CDR2 SNEGSKA (reference sequence). The CDR3 runs 15 residues. Trimming took off 1 base at V and 5 bases at J, with 18 bases between the two ends.

To note about this clone: Coverage ceases 3 residues before the CDR3 finishes, and the germline J gene fills in the end. This chain connects TRBV12-3 or TRBV12-4 to TRBJ2-6; D perhaps matches TRBD1 (5 bases). Between the trimmed V and J ends, which lost 3 bases and 3 bases, there was a span of 15 bases. The CDR3 loop spans 17 amino acids. CDR3 bases read: TGTGCCAGCAGTTTGGTGGACACCCCCTTTGGGGCCAACGTC. It translates to CASSLVDTPFGANV. The CDR3 reads in full as CASSLVDTPFGANVLTF.

As concerns this clone: The read terminates 3 residues ahead of where the CDR3 ends, so the germline J gene completes it. The sample contains more than one DNA sequence encoding this CDR3. The chain has TRBV6-1 and TRBJ1-6; D unclear. Trimming left V 4 bases short and J 4 bases short, with 8 bases between. The CDR3 consists of 14 residues. Germline V CDR1 and CDR2: MNHNS, SASEGT. CDR3 in amino acids: CASSVQEYNSPLHF. Incomplete CDR3 DNA: TGTGCCAGCAGTGTGCAGGAGTATAATTCACCC.

On this clone: Sequencing ends 3 residues short of the CDR3 end; the germline J gene provides the rest. The J gene is TRBJ1-1, the V gene TRBV7-8; D call uncertain. The CDR3 sequence is 16 residues long. V lost 1 base and J lost 0, with 12 bases in between. Germline CDR1 and CDR2: SGHVS and FQNEAQ. CDR3 loop: CASSLGMGLMNTEAFF. The part of the CDR3 DNA that was read is TGTGCCAGCAGCTTAGGCATGGGCCTCATGAACACTGAA.

Judged by frequency, this clone is medium-sized. Sequencing ends 3 residues short of the CDR3 end; the germline J gene provides the rest. The chain couples TRBV20-1 to TRBJ2-3, with D perhaps TRBD1 (6 bases). Germline V lookup: CDR1 DFQATT, CDR2 SNEGSKA (reference sequence). V was cut by 3 bases and J by 3 bases, with 16 bases left in between. The CDR3 consists of 15 residues. Partial CDR3 DNA: TGCAGTGCTAGTAGAGGGGGAATTGGAACAGATACG. Translated: CSASRGGIGTDT. In full, the CDR3 reads CSASRGGIGTDTQYF.

Points on this clone: Sequencing ends 3 residues short of the CDR3 end; the germline J gene provides the rest. The chain uses TRBV27 and TRBJ2-1; possibly TRBD1 for D (6 bases). The V gene's germline CDR1 is MNHEY and CDR2 SMNVEV (reference sequence). The CDR3 spans 15 residues. Trimming stripped 5 bases from V and 0 bases from J, with 11 bases between. Incomplete CDR3 DNA: TGTGCCAGCAGTATAGGACAGAGCTCCTACAATGAG. Residues: CASSIGQSSYNE. The full CDR3 protein reads CASSIGQSSYNEQFF.

Comments on this clone: The read is 3 residues too short to cover the CDR3 end, so that end is filled in from the germline J gene. The chain is built from TRBV7-9 and TRBJ2-1, with D uncertain. This CDR3 has 14 amino acids. The ends were cut back, 2 bases at V and 9 bases at J, with 14 bases in the middle. From germline, CDR1 is SEHNR and CDR2 FQNEAQ (reference sequence). The CDR3 DNA, read in part, is TGTGCCAGCAGCTTATTGGGCTCGGTAGGTGAG. Its protein product is CASSLLGSVGE. The complete CDR3 protein is CASSLLGSVGEQFF.

Concerning this clone itself: From the germline J gene comes the end of the CDR3, since the read stops 3 residues before it. The genes are TRBV7-9 and TRBJ1-3; D unclear. V was trimmed by 3 bases and J by 4 bases, leaving 13 bases between them. The CDR3 has 15 residues. Germline CDR1 is SEHNR and CDR2 is FQNEAQ (reference sequence). CDR3 in amino acids: CASSLEGFAGNTIYF. The CDR3 DNA, read in part, is TGTGCCAGCAGCTTGGAGGGCTTCGCGGGAAACACC.

On this clone itself: Coverage ceases 3 residues before the CDR3 finishes, and the germline J gene fills in the end. The chain employs TRBV18 and TRBJ2-3; 9 bases are a match to TRBD1. The CDR3 loop spans 18 amino acids. V was pared by 2 bases and J by 3 bases, with 12 bases of the junction left unmatched. Germline V gene sequence: CDR1 KGHSH, CDR2 LQKENI. The CDR3: CASSPSFSGQGETDTQYF. Incomplete CDR3 DNA: TGTGCCAGCTCACCAAGCTTCTCGGGACAGGGTGAGACAGATACG.

About this clone itself: Sequencing ends 3 residues short of the CDR3 end; the germline J gene provides the rest. The chain is built from TRBV6-2 or TRBV6-3 and TRBJ2-7; 9 bases line up with TRBD1. The CDR3 extends over 16 amino acids. The germline V gene encodes CDR1 MNHEY and CDR2 SVGEGT. The trim removed 7 bases at V and 3 bases at J, leaving 13 bases unmatched. The CDR3 loop reads CASIDGGTGRFYEQYF. The CDR3 DNA, read in part, is TGTGCCAGCATCGACGGGGGGACAGGGCGGTTCTACGAG.

On this clone: Read coverage stops 3 residues before the CDR3 terminus; the germline J gene supplies the remainder. This chain uses TRBV11-2 with TRBJ1-2; no definite D call. The CDR3 consists of 15 residues. From germline, CDR1 is SGHAT and CDR2 FQNNGV. The CDR3 spells CASSLDQSGVEGYTF. Incomplete CDR3 DNA: TGTGCCAGCAGCTTAGATCAGTCCGGGGTTGAGGGC.

On this clone: The DNA ends 3 residues before the CDR3 does, and the rest of the CDR3 is filled in from the germline J gene. The V and J genes are TRBV29-1 and TRBJ2-3; 9 nucleotides align to TRBD2. There are 15 residues in the CDR3. J was trimmed by 3 bases and V by 0 bases; bases with no gene match: 4. The germline CDR1 and CDR2 sequences are SQVTM and ANQGSEA. Incomplete CDR3 DNA: TGCAGCGTTGAAGATAGCGCGGGGGGGACAGATACG. Translating gives CSVEDSAGGTDT. From start to end, the CDR3 is CSVEDSAGGTDTQYF.

Worth noting for this clone: The read terminates 3 residues before the CDR3 end, so the remaining end is supplied by the germline J gene. V and J are TRBV20-1 and TRBJ1-1; D may be TRBD1 (6 bases). The length of the CDR3 is 15 residues. The germline gives CDR1 DFQATT, CDR2 SNEGSKA (reference sequence). The V end was cut by 6 bases, the J end by 1 base, with 18 bases between. The CDR3 loop reads CSARTQGSRNTEAFF. CDR3 DNA (partial): TGCAGTGCCAGAACTCAGGGGAGTAGGAACACTGAA.

Note on this clone: The sequenced fragment ends 3 residues before the CDR3 boundary, so the rest is inferred from the germline J gene. This chain uses TRBV2 with TRBJ1-5; D perhaps matches TRBD1 (5 bases). Between the trimmed V and J ends, which lost 6 bases and 4 bases, there was a span of 16 bases. CDR3 length: 15 amino acids. Germline loops: CDR1 SNHLY, CDR2 FYNNEI. The CDR3 sequence: CASRAGGRDNQPQHF. CDR3 bases read: TGTGCCAGCAGGGCGGGGGGAAGGGATAATCAGCCC.

A remark on this clone: The missing CDR3 end, 3 residues past where the read stops, is filled in from the germline J gene. The chain is built from TRBV5-6 and TRBJ1-5; weak D call: TRBD1 (6 bases). The ends were cut back, 2 bases at V and 7 bases at J, with 13 bases in the middle. The CDR3 loop spans 14 amino acids. CDR1 is SGHDT, CDR2 YYEEEE, per germline. Incomplete CDR3 DNA: TGTGCCAGCAGCTTAACAGGGTACGGGCAGCCC. This sequence encodes CASSLTGYGQP. The CDR3 in its entirety is CASSLTGYGQPQHF.

Note on this clone: Coverage ceases 3 residues before the CDR3 finishes, and the germline J gene fills in the end. The V gene is TRBV6-2 or TRBV6-3, the J gene TRBJ2-7; tentative D call: TRBD1 (6 bases). This CDR3 has 16 amino acids. Trimming removed 4 bases at V and 1 base at J, with 17 bases between. CDR1 is MNHEY and CDR2 is SVGEGT in the germline V gene. CDR3 loop: CASSSRVTTGSYEQYF. The CDR3 bases that were read are TGTGCCAGCAGTTCCCGGGTGACGACAGGTTCCTACGAG.

The part of the CDR3 DNA that was read is TGTGCCAGTAGTATGTTGAGGGGAGAC. It yields the protein CASSMLRGD. The full CDR3 protein is CASSMLRGDYTF. The J gene is TRBJ1-2, the V gene TRBV19; the D gene is possibly TRBD1 (5 bases). The observed sequence ends 3 residues before the CDR3 terminus, with the missing tail filled in from the germline J gene. CDR3 length: 12 amino acids. CDR1 LNHDA and CDR2 SQIVND come from the germline V gene (reference sequence). Drawing the rest from reference TRBV19 and TRBJ1-2, the complete variable domain is DGGITQSPKYLFRKEGQNVTLSCEQNLNHDAMYWYRQDPGQGLRLIYYSQIVNDFQKGDIAEGYSVSREKKESFPLTVTSAQKNPTAFYLCASSMLRGDYTFGSGTRLTVV.

As concerns this clone: The CDR3 end lies 3 residues beyond the end of the read and is filled in from the germline J gene. This chain uses TRBV20-1 with TRBJ1-1, with D possibly TRBD1 on 6 matching bases. The ends were cut back, 2 bases at V and 0 bases at J, with 10 bases in the middle. In germline, CDR1 is DFQATT, CDR2 SNEGSKA (reference sequence). The CDR3 contains 14 residues. The CDR3: CSARMGALNTEAFF. Partial CDR3 DNA: TGCAGTGCTAGAATGGGGGCCCTGAACACTGAA.

Of note for this clone: The CDR3 end falls 3 residues outside the read, so it is completed with the germline J gene. V and J are TRBV5-1 and TRBJ2-1, with TRBD1 matching over 10 bases. CDR1 and CDR2 from the germline V gene are SGHRS and YFSETQ. The ends lost 2 bases at V and 6 bases at J; junction bases unmatched: 8. This CDR3 is built from 16 residues. The sequenced part of the CDR3 DNA is TGCGCCAGCAGCTTACCCGGGACAGGGGTTTTCAATGAG. Encoded protein: CASSLPGTGVFNE. Given in full, the CDR3 is CASSLPGTGVFNEQFF.

For this clone: The read ends 3 residues before the CDR3 terminus; that terminus is restored from the germline J gene. The chain has TRBV20-1 and TRBJ1-5; D is possibly TRBD1 (5 bases). V lost 0 bases and J 3 bases, leaving 15 bases between the germline ends. The CDR3 is made up of 16 amino acids. Germline V CDR1 and CDR2: DFQATT, SNEGSKA (reference sequence). CDR3 region: CSAREGGGFDNQPQHF. The CDR3 bases that were read are TGCAGTGCTAGAGAGGGGGGAGGGTTTGACAATCAGCCC.

As to this clone: The read terminates 3 residues before the CDR3 end, so the remaining end is supplied by the germline J gene. The chain links TRBV10-3 to TRBJ1-5; D ambiguous. CDR3 length: 13 residues. Trimming left V 6 bases short and J 5 bases short, with 11 bases between. The germline V gene has CDR1 ENHRY and CDR2 SYGVKD. CDR3 protein: CAIRMGRDQPQHF. The sequenced part of the CDR3 DNA is TGTGCCATCAGGATGGGTCGGGATCAGCCC.

Comments on this clone: The read terminates 3 residues before the CDR3 end, so the remaining end is supplied by the germline J gene. V is TRBV6-2 or TRBV6-3 and J is TRBJ1-5; D is unresolved. The CDR3 has 16 amino acids. Trimming shortened V by 9 bases and J by 6 bases, and 24 bases separated the two germline ends. The germline V gene encodes CDR1 MNHEY and CDR2 SVGEGT. The CDR3 DNA, read in part, is TGTGCCAGTTCGGGGAATCGGGTCGAACTGGGTCAGCCC. It translates to CASSGNRVELGQP. The CDR3 in its entirety is CASSGNRVELGQPQHF.